Listed here are 24 T cell receptor beta chains from one sample, sequenced in a study of cytomegalovirus exposure and HLA in healthy donors. The primer mix had 60 Vbeta and 13 Jbeta primers. Only in-frame clones appear in the TCRdb table, and some are missing; sequencing was by immunoSEQ multiplex PCR. In the table there are about 200,000 clones, around 86% of which are singletons. Input material: PBMCs. The receptors were gathered from a woman in her forties or fifties in good health and CMV-seropositive.

Here the CDR3 reads CASSYLSENTGELFF. The CDR3 DNA is TGTGCCAGCAGTTATTTAAGCGAAAACACCGGGGAGCTGTTTTTT. The genes are TRBV5-6 and TRBJ2-2, with D hard to call. The CDR3 spans 15 residues. Between the trimmed V and J ends, which lost 5 bases and 2 bases, there was a span of 13 bases. Germline V gene lookup returns CDR1 SGHDT and CDR2 YYEEEE.

The genes are TRBV14 and TRBJ2-7; D unclear. Germline CDR1 is SGHDN and CDR2 is FVKESK. V was clipped by 1 base and J by 2 bases, with 18 bases between them. The CDR3 runs to 17 residues. The CDR3 loop is CASSQGFSAVGAYEQYF. In DNA, the CDR3 is TGTGCCAGCAGCCAAGGTTTTTCGGCGGTGGGTGCCTACGAGCAGTACTTC. Variable domain in full (rest from reference TRBV14 and TRBJ2-7): EAGVTQFPSHSVIEKGQTVTLRCDPISGHDNLYWYRRVMGKEIKFLLHFVKESKQDESGMPNNRFLAERTGGTYSTLKVQPAELEDSGVYFCASSQGFSAVGAYEQYFGPGTRLTVT.

V gene TRBV6-1 combines with J gene TRBJ2-2, with D unclear. The CDR3 runs to 13 residues. Trimming stripped 4 bases from V and 4 bases from J, with 7 bases between. Germline V gene data show CDR1 as MNHNS and CDR2 as SASEGT. The CDR3 protein is CASSGVATGELFF. Here the CDR3 DNA reads TGTGCCAGCAGTGGAGTTGCCACCGGGGAGCTGTTTTTT.

V is TRBV28 and J is TRBJ2-7; TRBD1 might be the D (5 bases). The CDR3 runs 15 residues. Germline-derived CDR1 and CDR2 are MDHEN and SYDVKM. V dropped 2 bases and J dropped 0 bases, with 11 bases sitting between them. The CDR3 DNA is TGTGCCAGCAGTTTACAGGGTTTTACCTCCTACGAGCAGTACTTC. The encoded protein is CASSLQGFTSYEQYF.

The chain is built from TRBV5-6 and TRBJ2-7; 10 nucleotides match TRBD1. The V gene end was trimmed by 3 bases and the J gene end by 2 bases; junction bases not matched to a gene: 5. Per the germline V gene, CDR1 is SGHDT and CDR2 is YYEEEE. This CDR3 has 15 amino acids. CDR3 DNA sequence: TGTGCCAGCAGCTACAGACAGGGGGCCACCTACGAGCAGTACTTC. It yields the protein CASSYRQGATYEQYF.

This chain connects TRBV7-8 to TRBJ2-3; weak D call: TRBD2 (5 bases). CDR3 length: 14 residues. CDR1 and CDR2 from the germline V gene are SGHVS and FQNEAQ. The V gene lost 3 bases and the J gene lost 8 bases, with 15 bases spanning the gap. The CDR3 sequence: CASSFVRTPATQYF. The CDR3, as DNA: TGTGCCAGCAGCTTCGTGAGGACTCCCGCTACGCAGTATTTT.

This clone was detected a few times. The chain joins TRBV28 to TRBJ1-2, with 10 bases lining up with TRBD1. CDR1 MDHEN and CDR2 SYDVKM come from the germline V gene. There are 14 residues in the CDR3. J gave up 5 bases and V 6 bases, and 6 bases lay outside the gene matches. CDR3 protein: CASRAGTGVYGYTF. CDR3 bases: TGTGCCAGCAGAGCCGGGACAGGGGTGTATGGCTACACCTTC.

The chain has TRBV5-4 and TRBJ2-7; possible D gene TRBD1, 6 bases. V was clipped by 4 bases and J by 6 bases, with 17 bases between them. The CDR3 length is 14 residues. Germline V lookup: CDR1 SGHNT, CDR2 YYREEE (reference sequence). CDR3 loop: CASSQQGDLGEQYF. The CDR3 DNA is TGTGCCAGCAGCCAACAGGGTGATCTGGGCGAGCAGTACTTC.

This clone was seen once. The chain uses TRBV5-6 and TRBJ1-5; tentatively, D is TRBD1 (5 bases). This CDR3 spans 14 amino acids. V was trimmed by 2 bases and J by 6 bases, leaving 12 bases between them. Germline V lookup: CDR1 SGHDT, CDR2 YYEEEE. As DNA, the CDR3 is TGTGCCAGCAGCTTAGGAGGGGCGGGTCAGCCCCAGCATTTT. As protein: CASSLGGAGQPQHF. Full variable domain (rest looked up from reference TRBV5-6 and TRBJ1-5): DAGVTQSPTHLIKTRGQQVTLRCSPKSGHDTVSWYQQALGQGPQFIFQYYEEEERQRGNFPDRFSGHQFPNYSSELNVNALLLGDSALYLCASSLGGAGQPQHFGDGTRLSIL.

To note about this clone: Germline and junction disagree at one end, which may indicate a read error. CDR3 nucleotide sequence: TGTGCCAGCAGTTACTCGTACAGGGGGAGCACTGAAGCTTCCTTT. Protein: CASSYSYRGSTEASF. The chain recombines TRBV6-5 with TRBJ1-1, with 8 bases matching TRBD1. The CDR3 is 15 amino acids. The germline CDR1 and CDR2 sequences are MNHEY and SVGAGI.

This clone was counted once. The V call is TRBV4-1, the J call TRBJ1-3, with TRBD1 identical over 7 bases. V shed 4 bases, J shed 2 bases, and the junction held 11 bases outside the gene matches. Germline V gene data show CDR1 as MGHRA and CDR2 as YSYEKL. The CDR3 sequence is 17 residues long. This CDR3 reads CASSPTSTGRTGNTIYF. The CDR3 nucleotides read TGCGCCAGCAGCCCTACCTCGACAGGGAGGACTGGAAACACCATATATTTT.

The V call is TRBV10-3, the J call TRBJ2-1, with TRBD2 matching 11 bases. V lost 2 bases, J lost 0 bases, and 9 bases stayed unmatched. The CDR3 loop spans 19 amino acids. CDR1 and CDR2 (germline): ENHRY, SYGVKD. CDR3 in DNA: TGTGCCATCAGTGAGACACTAGCGGGGGCCATTAGCTCCTACAATGAGCAGTTCTTC. Encoded protein: CAISETLAGAISSYNEQFF.

V and J are TRBV5-1 and TRBJ2-3; TRBD2 agrees at 13 bases. The junction had 10 bases not matched to a gene; V was cut back by 3 bases and J by 3 bases. Germline V gene lookup returns CDR1 SGHRS and CDR2 YFSETQ. The CDR3 has 18 amino acids. DNA of the CDR3: TGCGCCAGCAGCTCCACTAGCGGGAGGGCCCTAGGAACAGATACGCAGTATTTT. Its protein is CASSSTSGRALGTDTQYF.

The chain is built from TRBV19 and TRBJ1-1; 7 positions match TRBD1. Germline trimming cut 5 bases from V and 10 bases from J; bases unmatched to any gene: 7. Germline lookup yields CDR1 LNHDA and CDR2 SQIVND (reference sequence). The CDR3 runs to 12 residues. For the CDR3, the DNA is TGTGCCAGTAGTTCACAGGGGATCACAGCTTTCTTT. Its translation is CASSSQGITAFF.

This chain connects TRBV7-9 to TRBJ2-1; TRBD2 aligns across 8 bases. This CDR3 is built from 16 residues. CDR1 is SEHNR, CDR2 FQNEAQ, per germline (reference sequence). The V and J ends lost 4 bases and 4 bases, in that order; junction bases with no gene match: 9. CDR3 in amino acids: CASSYSNGGGYNEQFF. The CDR3 bases are TGTGCCAGCAGCTACTCAAACGGGGGGGGGTACAATGAGCAGTTCTTC.

CDR3 sequence: CASSPGGISQRYGYTF. Here the CDR3 DNA reads TGCGCCAGCAGCCCTGGAGGTATTTCGCAAAGATATGGCTACACCTTC. The chain uses TRBV5-1 and TRBJ1-2; D is unresolved. Trimming took off 4 bases at V and 5 bases at J, with 21 bases between the two ends. CDR1 SGHRS and CDR2 YFSETQ come from the germline V gene. There are 16 residues in the CDR3.

This chain links TRBV5-1 with TRBJ2-6; possible D gene TRBD2, 6 bases. The germline V gene has CDR1 SGHRS and CDR2 YFSETQ. CDR3 length: 17 residues. The V gene lost 3 bases and the J gene lost 1 base, with 14 bases spanning the gap. The CDR3 coding sequence is TGCGCCAGCAGCTCCGACACACTAGCATCTGGGGCCAACGTCCTGACTTTC. Amino acids: CASSSDTLASGANVLTF.

The chain carries TRBV9 and TRBJ2-1; maybe TRBD1 (5 bases). Germline CDR1 is SGDLS and CDR2 is YYNGEE. This CDR3 is built from 15 residues. Trimming took off 3 bases at V and 0 bases at J, with 10 bases between the two ends. CDR3 coding DNA: TGTGCCAGCAGCGCCGCAGGGTCCTCCTACAATGAGCAGTTCTTC. Protein: CASSAAGSSYNEQFF.

The chain employs TRBV9 and TRBJ1-1; TRBD1 agrees at 9 bases. The trim removed 0 bases at V and 4 bases at J, leaving 4 bases unmatched. Germline assignment: CDR1 SGDLS and CDR2 YYNGEE. The CDR3 extends over 15 amino acids. The CDR3 DNA reads TGTGCCAGCAGCGTAGCCCCGACAGGGGGCACTGAAGCTTTCTTT. Residues: CASSVAPTGGTEAFF.

V and J are TRBV10-3 and TRBJ2-5; 7 bases agree with TRBD2. This CDR3 contains 14 residues. The J segment lost 3 bases and the V segment lost 2 bases, leaving 3 bases of the junction unmatched. In germline, CDR1 is ENHRY, CDR2 SYGVKD. The CDR3 reads CAISEGGGKETQYF. The DNA of the CDR3 is TGTGCCATCAGTGAGGGCGGGGGAAAAGAGACCCAGTACTTC.

V gene TRBV28 combines with J gene TRBJ2-7; D possibly corresponds to TRBD1 (6 bases). The CDR3 covers 15 residues. With 4 bases removed from V and 2 bases from J, the gap between germline ends came to 15 bases. Germline V gene lookup returns CDR1 MDHEN and CDR2 SYDVKM. CDR3 nucleotides: TGTGCCAGCAGTTCCCCTGGACAGAATACCTACGAGCAGTACTTC. Encoded protein: CASSSPGQNTYEQYF. The variable domain in full, completed from reference TRBV28 and TRBJ2-7, reads DVKVTQSSRYLVKRTGEKVFLECVQDMDHENMFWYRQDPGLGLRLIYFSYDVKMKEKGDIPEGYSVSREKKERFSLILESASTNQTSMYLCASSSPGQNTYEQYFGPGTRLTVT.

This clone occurred once. The chain recombines TRBV5-1 with TRBJ2-6; 7 nucleotides match TRBD1. The germline gives CDR1 SGHRS, CDR2 YFSETQ. The CDR3 consists of 18 residues. J gave up 0 bases and V 0 bases, and 6 bases lay outside the gene matches. The CDR3 loop reads CASSLDQDRISGANVLTF. In DNA, the CDR3 is TGCGCCAGCAGCTTGGATCAGGACAGGATCTCTGGGGCCAACGTCCTGACTTTC.

The rearrangement links TRBV7-9 to TRBJ2-6, with a possible D match to TRBD1 (6 bases). V lost 6 bases to trimming and J lost 4 bases, with 13 bases between them. This CDR3 is 15 amino acids long. Germline V gives CDR1 SEHNR, CDR2 FQNEAQ (reference sequence). As DNA, the CDR3 is TGTGCCAGCAGTCGCAGGGGTTCCGGGGCCAACGTCCTGACTTTC. Protein: CASSRRGSGANVLTF.

This chain joins TRBV6-5 and TRBJ1-5, with a possible D match to TRBD1 (5 bases). CDR1 is MNHEY and CDR2 is SVGAGI in the germline V gene. V lost 5 bases and J lost 2, with 10 bases in between. This CDR3 region has 14 residues. CDR3 sequence (DNA): TGTGCCAGCAGTCGGGGGGAAGGCAATCAGCCCCAGCATTTT. Translated, it gives CASSRGEGNQPQHF.